This note documents a single T cell receptor (beta chain) sequence. Its antigen is still unknown. The germline V gene has CDR1 MNHNY and CDR2 SVGAGI (reference sequence). The V gene lost 0 bases and the J gene lost 3 bases, with 6 bases spanning the gap. The CDR3 covers 13 residues. This record belongs to a study of cytomegalovirus exposure and HLA in healthy donors. Notes on the study in general: It was shown in a later analysis that HLA-associated TCR beta chains were more clonally expanded than other, equally common chains. In a later analysis, TCR beta V- and J-gene trimming was associated with a missense DCLRE1C variant. With further analysis later on, most CMV-associated TCR beta chains appeared HLA-restricted. For most subjects, TCR beta sequences were reported to predict HLA-A and HLA-B alleles with accuracy.

PCR employed 60 Vbeta and 13 Jbeta primers. Clones were sequenced by immunoSEQ multiplex PCR, and TCRdb holds only the in-frame ones, with some missing. The sample's table shows just over 80,000 clones. The receptor comes from a woman in her 30s in good health and CMV-seronegative. Sequencing was done on a sample of PBMCs. The chain uses TRBV6-6 and TRBJ2-7; the D gene is possibly TRBD2 (6 bases). This CDR3 is CASSYSEGYEQYF. CDR3 coding DNA: TGTGCCAGCAGTTACTCGGAGGGCTACGAGCAGTACTTC.